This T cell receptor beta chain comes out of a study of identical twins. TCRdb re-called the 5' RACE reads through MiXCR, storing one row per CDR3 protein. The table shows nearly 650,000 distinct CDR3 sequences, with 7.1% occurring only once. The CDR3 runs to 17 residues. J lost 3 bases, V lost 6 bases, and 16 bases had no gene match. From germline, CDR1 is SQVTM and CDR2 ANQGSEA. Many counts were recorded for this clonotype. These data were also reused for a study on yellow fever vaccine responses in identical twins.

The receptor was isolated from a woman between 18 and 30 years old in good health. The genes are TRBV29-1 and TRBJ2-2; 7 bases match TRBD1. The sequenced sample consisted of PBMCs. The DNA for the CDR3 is TGCAGCGTCCGGGACAGACAGATGAATAGGGACACCGGGGAGCTGTTTTTT. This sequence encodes CSVRDRQMNRDTGELFF.